Below, 22 T cell receptor beta chains from the same sample are listed, as sequenced in a study of cytomegalovirus exposure and HLA in healthy donors. A multiplex PCR was run with 60 Vbeta primers and 13 Jbeta primers. TCRdb keeps only in-frame clones here, not all; method: immunoSEQ multiplex PCR. Of nearly 95,000 clones in the sample, roughly three quarters are singletons; the top ten hold 3.8%. Input material: PBMCs. Every receptor here comes from a woman aged 40 to 55 in good health and CMV-seronegative.

The chain links TRBV10-3 to TRBJ1-1; D might be TRBD1 (5 bases). The V and J ends lost 2 bases and 5 bases respectively, with 15 bases between them. Per the germline V gene, CDR1 is ENHRY and CDR2 is SYGVKD. The CDR3 has 15 residues. The CDR3 sequence is CAISEILREGTEAFF. The CDR3 DNA reads as TGTGCCATCAGTGAGATTCTCAGGGAGGGGACTGAAGCTTTCTTT.

This clone was seen a handful of times. The chain has TRBV6-5 and TRBJ2-7; TRBD1 matches at 7 bases. Germline V gives CDR1 MNHEY, CDR2 SVGAGI. CDR3 size: 14 residues. V shed 2 bases, J shed 4 bases, and the junction held 5 bases outside the gene matches. DNA for the CDR3: TGTGCCAGCAGTTACATAACAGGGGCGTACGAGCAGTACTTC. This translates into CASSYITGAYEQYF.

As DNA, the CDR3 is TGCAGCGTTGAAATGGCGAACACTGAAGCTTTCTTT. It specifies CSVEMANTEAFF. V gene TRBV29-1 combines with J gene TRBJ1-1; no clear D gene. Germline V gives CDR1 SQVTM, CDR2 ANQGSEA. This CDR3 is built from 12 residues. V was shortened by 2 bases and J by 1 base, with 5 bases between the two germline ends.

This sequence joins TRBV6-5 and TRBJ1-3, with TRBD1 matching 7 bases. Germline values: CDR1 MNHEY, CDR2 SVGAGI. This CDR3 comprises 11 residues. With V trimmed by 11 bases and J by 4 bases, 2 bases remained unmatched. Here the CDR3 DNA reads TGTGCCGTACAGGGGGGAAACACCATATATTTT. It specifies CAVQGGNTIYF.

This clone came up a few times. The genes are TRBV7-2 and TRBJ1-1; TRBD1 aligns across 11 bases. V gave up 2 bases and J gave up 4 bases; unmatched junction bases: 6. The germline CDR1 and CDR2 sequences are SGHTA and FQGNSA. The CDR3 consists of 16 residues. The CDR3 bases are TGTGCCAGCAGCTTAAAGGGGACAGGGGGGCGCACTGAAGCTTTCTTT. Translation: CASSLKGTGGRTEAFF.

The chain links TRBV9 to TRBJ2-2; D is perhaps TRBD1 (6 bases). V lost 0 bases to trimming and J lost 2 bases, with 11 bases between them. The CDR3 consists of 16 residues. Germline lookup yields CDR1 SGDLS and CDR2 YYNGEE. The CDR3 is CASSVVAGTNTGELFF. CDR3 bases: TGTGCCAGCAGCGTAGTCGCCGGGACAAACACCGGGGAGCTGTTTTTT.

V is TRBV5-1 and J is TRBJ2-5; 9 positions match TRBD2. CDR3 length: 15 residues. The V segment lost 0 bases and the J segment 2 bases; nucleotides outside the gene matches: 2. Germline V lookup: CDR1 SGHRS, CDR2 YFSETQ. The CDR3 DNA reads TGCGCCAGCAGCTTGGGCACTAGCGGGCAAGAGACCCAGTACTTC. Translating it yields CASSLGTSGQETQYF.

V gene TRBV5-4 combines with J gene TRBJ2-2; TRBD1 is a possible D gene (5 bases). Per the germline V gene, CDR1 is SGHNT and CDR2 is YYREEE (reference sequence). The CDR3 totals 15 residues. Trimming shortened V by 5 bases and J by 6 bases, and 17 bases separated the two germline ends. CDR3 residues: CASSPDSLLSGELFF. The CDR3 nucleotides read TGTGCCAGCAGTCCTGACAGTTTACTTTCCGGGGAGCTGTTTTTT. Looking up the rest from reference TRBV5-4 and TRBJ2-2 gives the full variable domain: ETGVTQSPTHLIKTRGQQVTLRCSSQSGHNTVSWYQQALGQGPQFIFQYYREEENGRGNFPPRFSGLQFPNYSSELNVNALELDDSALYLCASSPDSLLSGELFFGEGSRLTVL.

This clone came up once. This chain joins TRBV5-1 and TRBJ2-5; D is perhaps TRBD2 (5 bases). V lost 0 bases and J lost 4, with 10 bases in between. CDR1 SGHRS and CDR2 YFSETQ come from the germline V gene. This CDR3 has 14 residues. CDR3 amino acids: CASSLATGVETQYF. CDR3 sequence (DNA): TGCGCCAGCAGCTTGGCCACCGGGGTAGAGACCCAGTACTTC. Based on the CDR3 plus reference TRBV5-1 and TRBJ2-5, the full variable domain is KAGVTQTPRYLIKTRGQQVTLSCSPISGHRSVSWYQQTPGQGLQFLFEYFSETQRNKGNFPGRFSGRQFSNSRSEMNVSTLELGDSALYLCASSLATGVETQYFGPGTRLLVL.

This chain links TRBV28 with TRBJ1-2; D not resolved. CDR1 is MDHEN, CDR2 SYDVKM, per germline. Trimming removed 5 bases at V and 4 bases at J, with 8 bases between. CDR3 length equals 12 residues. The CDR3 loop is CASSPGSYGYTF. The CDR3, as DNA: TGTGCCAGCAGTCCAGGTTCCTATGGCTACACCTTC.

The chain recombines TRBV29-1 with TRBJ1-1; the D is unclear. The V and J ends lost 7 bases and 3 bases respectively, with 12 bases between them. There are 12 residues in the CDR3. Germline V CDR1 and CDR2: SQVTM, ANQGSEA. As DNA, the CDR3 is TGCAGCGCTAGCCTCGCTCACACTGAAGCTTTCTTT. Its translation: CSASLAHTEAFF.

This chain links TRBV5-4 with TRBJ1-6, with 7 bases identical to TRBD1. Per the germline V gene, CDR1 is SGHNT and CDR2 is YYREEE (reference sequence). After removal of 5 bases from V and 7 bases from J, the junction contained 3 bases not matched to a gene. The CDR3 consists of 13 residues. CDR3 loop: CASRGQTNSPLHF. The CDR3 DNA reads as TGTGCCAGCAGGGGACAGACGAATTCACCCCTCCACTTT. Together with reference TRBV5-4 and TRBJ1-6, the CDR3 gives the full variable domain: ETGVTQSPTHLIKTRGQQVTLRCSSQSGHNTVSWYQQALGQGPQFIFQYYREEENGRGNFPPRFSGLQFPNYSSELNVNALELDDSALYLCASRGQTNSPLHFGNGTRLTVT.

Comments on this clone: The junction does not match germline at one end; this may be a read error. This sequence joins TRBV6-1 and TRBJ1-6; D is possibly TRBD1 (5 bases). This CDR3 is 14 amino acids long. The germline V gene has CDR1 MNHNS and CDR2 SASEGT. CDR3 DNA: TGTGCCAGCAGTGAAGGCGGGGCTAGACAGCTTCGTCCCTTT. It codes for CASSEGGARQLRPF.

V usage is TRBV5-4 and J usage is TRBJ2-3; TRBD2 matches 9 bases. The CDR3 extends over 18 amino acids. The germline gives CDR1 SGHNT, CDR2 YYREEE (reference sequence). V lost 4 bases to trimming and J lost 0 bases; unmatched junction nucleotides: 12. The CDR3 DNA is TGTGCCAGCAGCACCGCGGGGGGGCGGGGAAAAAGCACAGATACGCAGTATTTT. Translation gives CASSTAGGRGKSTDTQYF.

About this clone: The conserved closing phenylalanine or tryptophan is absent in this CDR3, likely reflecting a read error. The chain is built from TRBV7-6 and TRBJ2-7; 7 bases map to TRBD1. J was trimmed by 0 bases and V by 0 bases; bases with no gene match: 5. Germline V gene data show CDR1 as SGHVS and CDR2 as FNYEAQ. The CDR3 has 16 residues. CDR3 loop: CASSLATTGSSYEQYL. CDR3 nucleotide sequence: TGTGCCAGCAGCTTAGCCACGACAGGGAGCTCCTACGAGCAGTACCTC.

The chain is built from TRBV6-1 and TRBJ2-2; D not resolved. The CDR3 sequence is 17 residues long. Germline values: CDR1 MNHNS, CDR2 SASEGT. Trimming left V 2 bases short and J 0 bases short, with 13 bases between. The CDR3 sequence: CASSESPYSTNTGELFF. CDR3 sequence (DNA): TGTGCCAGCAGTGAATCTCCCTATTCAACGAACACCGGGGAGCTGTTTTTT.

The V gene is TRBV6-5, the J gene TRBJ2-1; 8 positions agree with TRBD1. The V gene's germline CDR1 is MNHEY and CDR2 SVGAGI. The J segment lost 9 bases and the V segment lost 6 bases, leaving 13 bases of the junction unmatched. CDR3 size: 15 residues. The DNA of the CDR3 is TGTGCCAGCAGCCTCACCGACGGGACAGGCGGTGAGCAGTTCTTC. Its translation is CASSLTDGTGGEQFF.

The chain employs TRBV18 and TRBJ1-2, with D uncertain. The length of the CDR3 is 12 residues. Trimming took off 4 bases at V and 7 bases at J, with 10 bases between the two ends. From germline, CDR1 is KGHSH and CDR2 LQKENI. CDR3 residues: CASSQPPVGYTF. The CDR3 DNA is TGTGCCAGCTCACAGCCCCCCGTTGGCTACACCTTC.

The chain links TRBV28 to TRBJ1-5, with D uncertain. V was clipped by 8 bases and J by 5 bases, with 16 bases between them. Germline V gene sequence: CDR1 MDHEN, CDR2 SYDVKM. The CDR3 consists of 14 residues. CDR3 sequence reads: CASSKGLFDQPQHF. In DNA, the CDR3 is TGTGCCAGCTCGAAAGGACTGTTTGATCAGCCCCAGCATTTT.

This chain uses TRBV19 with TRBJ2-2; possible D gene TRBD1, 6 bases. Trimming took 2 bases from V and 5 from J, leaving 12 bases between them. In germline, CDR1 is LNHDA, CDR2 SQIVND (reference sequence). The CDR3 is 15 residues long. Written as DNA, the CDR3 is TGTGCCAGTAGTATATCCCGAGGGGGAACCGGGGAGCTGTTTTTT. This translates into CASSISRGGTGELFF.

This chain uses TRBV6-5 with TRBJ1-4, with TRBD1 as a possible D gene (5 bases). The CDR3 runs to 15 residues. Trimming cost V 0 bases and J 8 bases, with 13 bases left between them. Per germline, CDR1 MNHEY and CDR2 SVGAGI. In DNA form, the CDR3 reads TGTGCCAGCAGTTACTCGGGGGGGGTGGAGGAAAAACTGTTTTTT. It translates to CASSYSGGVEEKLFF.

This rearrangement joins TRBV28 to TRBJ1-4; unclear D gene. The V gene's germline CDR1 is MDHEN and CDR2 SYDVKM. The V end was cut by 4 bases, the J end by 6 bases, with 12 bases between. The CDR3 length is 14 residues. In DNA form, the CDR3 reads TGTGCCAGCAGTTCTTGGAGAATCTATGAAAAACTGTTTTTT. It codes for CASSSWRIYEKLFF.